These 10 T cell receptor beta chains came from one sample sequenced in a study of T cell changes during pregnancy in multiple sclerosis. This table comes from immunoSEQ multiplex PCR, and its TCRdb copy is limited to in-frame clones, with some not included. The table shows 65,000 to 80,000 clones, with 90% occurring only once. The sequences come from peripheral blood, collected in the third trimester of pregnancy. Every receptor here comes from a female donor with multiple sclerosis, enrolled in a pregnancy study.

This rearrangement joins TRBV18 to TRBJ2-6, with 7 bases matching TRBD1. CDR3 length equals 17 residues. Germline V gene sequence: CDR1 KGHSH, CDR2 LQKENI. Trimming cost V 3 bases and J 1 base; bases outside gene matches: 6. CDR3 DNA sequence: TGTGCCAGCTCACCCAAGGGGGCACAATCTGGGGCCAACGTCCTGACTTTC. This sequence encodes CASSPKGAQSGANVLTF.

This clone was seen more than once but under ten times. The CDR3 region is CASSQELRAPTDTQYF. CDR3 nucleotide sequence: TGCGCCAGCAGCCAAGAATTGAGGGCTCCCACAGATACGCAGTATTTT. This sequence joins TRBV4-1 and TRBJ2-3, with D perhaps TRBD2 (5 bases). This CDR3 spans 16 amino acids. Deletions cut 0 bases from V and 2 bases from J, with 12 bases between. Germline V lookup: CDR1 MGHRA, CDR2 YSYEKL.

The chain carries TRBV11-3 and TRBJ2-1; the match to TRBD1 covers 7 bases. V gave up 4 bases and J gave up 6 bases; unmatched junction bases: 6. The CDR3 spans 14 residues. The V gene's germline CDR1 is SGHNT and CDR2 YENEEA. The DNA for the CDR3 is TGTGCCAGCAGCTCGATGACAGGGATCAATGAGCAGTTCTTC. This gives the protein CASSSMTGINEQFF.

V is TRBV28 and J is TRBJ1-1, with TRBD1 as a possible D gene (6 bases). CDR3 length: 14 residues. Trimming stripped 6 bases from V and 6 bases from J, with 17 bases between. Germline V gene sequence: CDR1 MDHEN, CDR2 SYDVKM. For the CDR3, the DNA is TGTGCCAGCAGGTTCCATAACAGGGTAGCTGAAGCTTTCTTT. Its translation is CASRFHNRVAEAFF.

The J gene is TRBJ1-2, the V gene TRBV7-2, with no clear D. Looked up from germline, CDR1 is SGHTA and CDR2 is FQGNSA. Trimming took off 1 base at V and 5 bases at J, with 8 bases between the two ends. The CDR3 is 13 residues long. The CDR3 sequence is CASSLGLEYGYTF. The CDR3 DNA reads TGTGCCAGCAGCTTAGGGCTAGAGTATGGCTACACCTTC.

V gene TRBV5-5 combines with J gene TRBJ2-5; D not certain. Germline lookup yields CDR1 SGHKS and CDR2 YYEKEE (reference sequence). The CDR3 has 15 amino acids. The ends were cut back, 2 bases at V and 5 bases at J, with 16 bases in the middle. CDR3 amino acids: CASSLSSGFYETQYF. For the CDR3, the DNA is TGTGCCAGCAGCTTAAGTTCCGGGTTCTATGAGACCCAGTACTTC. Drawing the rest from reference TRBV5-5 and TRBJ2-5, the complete variable domain is DAGVTQSPTHLIKTRGQQVTLRCSPISGHKSVSWYQQVLGQGPQFIFQYYEKEERGRGNFPDRFSARQFPNYSSELNVNALLLGDSALYLCASSLSSGFYETQYFGPGTRLLVL.

This chain joins TRBV6-1 and TRBJ1-5; D gene ambiguous. Germline CDR1 is MNHNS and CDR2 is SASEGT. V was trimmed by 4 bases and J by 4 bases, leaving 8 bases between them. The CDR3 is made up of 13 amino acids. CDR3 amino acids: CASSAGKNQPQHF. The CDR3 bases are TGTGCCAGCAGTGCGGGGAAAAATCAGCCCCAGCATTTT.

The gene calls are TRBV29-1 and TRBJ2-7; possibly TRBD2 for D (5 bases). Trimming cost V 6 bases and J 2 bases, with 23 bases left between them. The CDR3 spans 16 residues. Germline CDR1 is SQVTM and CDR2 is ANQGSEA. The CDR3 spells CSVVVQLGSSTYEQYF. In DNA, the CDR3 is TGCAGCGTCGTAGTCCAACTAGGGTCGTCAACCTACGAGCAGTACTTC.

The chain is built from TRBV19 and TRBJ2-3; 11 bases align to TRBD1. The ends lost 6 bases at V and 5 bases at J; junction bases unmatched: 1. Germline V lookup: CDR1 LNHDA, CDR2 SQIVND (reference sequence). The CDR3 is 13 amino acids. The DNA for the CDR3 is TGTGCCAGTAGGGGGACAGGGGGAGATACGCAGTATTTT. Its translation is CASRGTGGDTQYF.

V usage is TRBV5-1 and J usage is TRBJ2-7; D gene unclear. The CDR3 has 13 amino acids. CDR1 and CDR2 (germline): SGHRS, YFSETQ. Trimming took 4 bases from V and 2 from J, leaving 10 bases between them. The CDR3 coding sequence is TGCGCCAGCAGCCCGAGCGAAACCTACGAGCAGTACTTC. It is translated as CASSPSETYEQYF.